This TCR beta chain emerged from a study of T cells after posttransplantation cyclophosphamide (dated by TCRdb to between 2015 and 2016). About the investigation overall: Using TRB sequencing, the study followed how the T cell repertoire reconstituted after myeloablative bone marrow transplantation in which posttransplantation cyclophosphamide served as GVHD prophylaxis. Samples from under 40 PTCy-treated patients, along with samples from around 16 of their related bone marrow donors, underwent antigen receptor sequencing. Blood from all 35 or so PTCy patients with 1-year posttransplant specimens was subjected to TRB sequencing. In 3 patients, up to about 3 additional blood samples taken between 2 and 5.2 years after transplant also underwent TRB sequencing, as did pretransplant blood from several patients. TRA and TRB clonality were tightly correlated in several samples, so subsequent TCR analyses focused on TRB only. Public TRB sequences were compared against a database of over 3,000 sequences linked to responses to pathogens, tumor antigens, self-antigens and alloantigens. Broad study findings and their caveats: Donor-recipient similarity was low at 1-2 months but rose over the first year, and later blood repertoires were often dominated by donor CD8+ memory clones. Across approximately 41 patients, TRB clonality was highly associated with recipient CMV seropositivity and CMV reactivation, and PTCy diversity was similar to diversity in CNI/methotrexate controls. The TRB repertoires of T cells infiltrating skin or the GI tract showed only limited overlap with the TRB repertoires found in blood.

A remark on this clone: Its antigen is currently not known. Base qualities are not at hand, and no much larger clone is one base apart.

Genomic DNA was used for TRB sequencing, which was performed with the immunoSEQ assay at survey resolution or with the hsTCRB kit. Per the original workflow: The immunoSEQ software handled initial read processing, and the LymphoSeq R package was used for repertoire analyses. Clonality was computed as 1 minus normalized Shannon entropy; Gini coefficient was also calculated for each TRB dataset. To infer phenotypes in unsorted samples, TRB sequences from sorted subsets of the recipient or donor were mapped onto unsorted samples from the same recipient. Entries here come from immuneACCESS through TCRdb and include only in-frame sequences with V and J called. Some clones fail to appear in such tables; in the studies checked, an unresolved V gene covers under half of the shortfall, and the cause of the remainder is unknown. V and J calls plus clone size are reproduced from that table; the DNA served to infer D and trimming. Counted in this sample were 32,000 or so clones; approximately 90% of them appeared once. The biggest ten clones account for about 15% of the sample.

The PTCy-treated patients were enrolled in a prospective multi-institutional clinical trial. Peripheral blood and bone marrow mononuclear cells were isolated by Ficoll-Hypaque density centrifugation and cryopreserved. This TCR derives from a woman aged 40 to 49 with a blood cancer, CMV-positive, and with a related stem cell donor. Sequenced material: PBMCs.

In nucleotides, the sequence is TGTGCCAGCAGCCGGGACAGAAGCACAGATACGCAGTATTTT. This gives the protein CASSRDRSTDTQYF. The chain employs TRBV7-2 and TRBJ2-3, with 7 bases in between that match TRBD1. CDR1 and CDR2 are read off the germline V gene as SGHTA and FQGNSA. The CDR3 contains 14 residues, cysteine and phenylalanine counted. Only CDR3 DNA is held: 42 bases, read in frame from base 1. V ends up 5 bases short and J 0 bases short, with an unmatched junction base count of 2. This CDR3, with the reference TRBV7-2 and TRBJ2-3 proteins standing in past its ends, gives the full variable domain GAGVSQSPSNKVTEKGKDVELRCDPISGHTALYWYRQSLGQGLEFLIYFQGNSAPDKSGLPSDRFSAERTGGSVSTLTIQRTQQEDSAVYLCASSRDRSTDTQYFGPGTRLTVL.